These 19 T cell receptor beta chains were all obtained from the same sample, sequenced in a study of beta chain features in type 1 diabetes. Every bit of the isolated RNA underwent reverse transcription, so sequencing read expressed TCRB transcripts. Assay: immunoSEQ multiplex PCR; the TCRdb copy retains only in-frame clones and omits some. The table shows some 270,000 clones, with less than 15% occurring only once. The sample was naive CD4+ T cells from blood. These receptors were obtained from a woman aged 40 to 55 in good health.

The chain's CDR3 is CARPQGDYHYGYTF. In DNA, the CDR3 is TGTGCTAGACCCCAGGGGGATTATCACTATGGCTACACCTTC. V is TRBV2 and J is TRBJ1-2, with 7 bases identical to TRBD1. CDR3 length: 14 residues. Germline values: CDR1 SNHLY, CDR2 FYNNEI.

The DNA for the CDR3 is TGTGCCAGCAGTGAATTAGTGGACAGGGCGATTGCAATCTACAATGAGCAGTTCTTC. This sequence encodes CASSELVDRAIAIYNEQFF. V is TRBV6-1 and J is TRBJ2-1; 8 bases match TRBD1. Trimming removed 2 bases from V and 3 bases from J; junction bases left unmatched: 15. This CDR3 spans 19 amino acids. CDR1 and CDR2 from the germline V gene are MNHNS and SASEGT.

This chain joins TRBV7-8 and TRBJ2-3, with TRBD2 as a possible D gene (6 bases). Trimming removed 6 bases at V and 4 bases at J, with 17 bases between. In germline, CDR1 is SGHVS, CDR2 FQNEAQ. The CDR3 consists of 15 residues. CDR3 region: CASSGQRAKPDTQYF. In nucleotides, the CDR3 is TGTGCCAGCAGTGGGCAGCGGGCCAAGCCAGATACGCAGTATTTT.

The chain employs TRBV10-3 and TRBJ1-6, with D perhaps matching TRBD1 (5 bases). The germline gives CDR1 ENHRY, CDR2 SYGVKD. This CDR3 is built from 14 residues. With 10 bases removed from V and 5 bases from J, the gap between germline ends came to 15 bases. The DNA for the CDR3 is TGTGCCAGCCTACAGGCGGCGGATAATTCACCCCTCCACTTT. As protein: CASLQAADNSPLHF.

A few counts support this clone. V usage is TRBV12-5 and J usage is TRBJ1-1; D is perhaps TRBD1 (5 bases). The CDR3 totals 14 residues. CDR1 and CDR2 from the germline V gene are LGHNT and FRNRAP. Trimming stripped 5 bases from V and 8 bases from J, with 18 bases between. The chain's CDR3 is CASGGGGRLSEAFF. CDR3 DNA: TGTGCTAGTGGTGGGGGGGGACGATTATCCGAAGCTTTCTTT.

Only a few counts were recorded for this clone. The chain links TRBV7-9 to TRBJ1-5; a possible D gene is TRBD1 (6 bases). Trimming shortened V by 5 bases and J by 7 bases, and 15 bases separated the two germline ends. Germline CDR1 is SEHNR and CDR2 is FQNEAQ (reference sequence). This CDR3 comprises 14 residues. The CDR3 nucleotides are TGTGCCAGCAGCCCTACGGGAGGGGGACAGCCCCAGCATTTT. This gives the protein CASSPTGGGQPQHF.

This rearrangement joins TRBV5-1 to TRBJ1-4; D possibly corresponds to TRBD1 (6 bases). The CDR3 covers 14 residues. Germline V gene lookup returns CDR1 SGHRS and CDR2 YFSETQ. The germline V and J ends were trimmed by 6 bases and 2 bases, with 11 bases remaining between them. The CDR3 loop is CASMVGQTNEKLFF. The CDR3 coding sequence is TGCGCCAGCATGGTCGGACAGACTAATGAAAAACTGTTTTTT.

The chain links TRBV7-2 to TRBJ2-7, with 8 bases lining up with TRBD1. Trimming at V came to 2 bases and at J to 1 base, leaving 4 bases not matched to a gene. Germline V gene sequence: CDR1 SGHTA, CDR2 FQGNSA. The length of the CDR3 is 15 residues. The CDR3: CASSLWGQASYEQYF. CDR3 nucleotide sequence: TGTGCCAGCAGCTTATGGGGACAGGCGTCCTACGAGCAGTACTTC.

This clone was counted only a few times. The gene calls are TRBV2 and TRBJ2-1; unclear D gene. Germline values: CDR1 SNHLY, CDR2 FYNNEI. This CDR3 has 13 residues. V was shortened by 10 bases and J by 8 bases, with 18 bases between the two germline ends. CDR3 sequence: CATQKSQGDEQFF. CDR3 sequence (DNA): TGTGCCACACAAAAATCTCAAGGAGATGAGCAGTTCTTC.

The J gene is TRBJ1-1, the V gene TRBV7-9, with 7 bases aligning to TRBD1. Germline-derived CDR1 and CDR2 are SEHNR and FQNEAQ (reference sequence). This CDR3 has 14 residues. Trimming took 5 bases from V and 4 from J; bases not matched to a gene: 7. The DNA of the CDR3 is TGTGCCAGCAGCCGCCTACAGGGGCCCACTGAAGCTTTCTTT. This encodes CASSRLQGPTEAFF.

The chain joins TRBV15 to TRBJ1-6; TRBD1 aligns across 9 bases. In germline, CDR1 is LNHNV, CDR2 YYDKDF (reference sequence). The CDR3 contains 15 residues. V lost 2 bases to trimming and J lost 10 bases; unmatched junction nucleotides: 6. CDR3 sequence reads: CATSRSRTGDSPLHF. The CDR3 DNA sequence: TGTGCCACCAGCAGATCCCGGACAGGGGACTCACCCCTCCACTTT.

This clone was detected a few times. The chain has TRBV5-1 and TRBJ1-6; D perhaps matches TRBD1 (6 bases). V was clipped by 1 base and J by 3 bases, with 11 bases between them. The CDR3 has 16 amino acids. Germline V gene lookup returns CDR1 SGHRS and CDR2 YFSETQ. The CDR3 nucleotides are TGCGCCAGCAGCTTGATCCAAGGGGGCTATAATTCACCCCTCCACTTT. Amino acids: CASSLIQGGYNSPLHF.

The chain links TRBV7-9 to TRBJ1-4; D may be TRBD1 (5 bases). This CDR3 is built from 17 residues. Germline V lookup: CDR1 SEHNR, CDR2 FQNEAQ (reference sequence). V shed 4 bases and J shed 1 base, with 16 bases lying between them. Here the CDR3 DNA reads TGTGCCAGCAGCTCTAGGACAAGGCTAGAAACTAATGAAAAACTGTTTTTT. It yields the protein CASSSRTRLETNEKLFF.

The sample holds a few counts of this clone. This sample includes further DNA sequences coding for the same CDR3. V is TRBV18 and J is TRBJ2-7; D is ambiguous. The CDR3 runs 12 residues. Trimming pared 3 bases from V and 0 bases from J, leaving 3 bases between. Germline CDR1 is KGHSH and CDR2 is LQKENI. DNA of the CDR3: TGTGCCAGCTCACCCAGCTCCTACGAGCAGTACTTC. This sequence encodes CASSPSSYEQYF.

This clone was seen only a few times. The chain has TRBV6-5 and TRBJ2-5; 7 bases align to TRBD1. The CDR3 loop spans 14 amino acids. Losses at the gene ends were 6 bases for V and 1 base for J; bases not matched to a gene: 5. The germline gives CDR1 MNHEY, CDR2 SVGAGI. The chain's CDR3 is CASSLGTAQETQYF. The CDR3 region has the DNA TGTGCCAGCAGCCTCGGGACAGCCCAAGAGACCCAGTACTTC.

This sequence joins TRBV18 and TRBJ2-3, with D possibly matching TRBD1 (6 bases). Germline assignment: CDR1 KGHSH and CDR2 LQKENI. Trimming cost V 5 bases and J 4 bases, with 19 bases left between them. The CDR3 extends over 16 amino acids. The chain's CDR3 is CASSSLQGSVADTQYF. CDR3 bases: TGTGCCAGCTCATCATTACAGGGTAGCGTAGCAGATACGCAGTATTTT.

This clone was detected only a few times. The chain combines TRBV7-9 with TRBJ1-4; no reliable D call. This CDR3 comprises 14 residues. The V end was cut by 1 base, the J end by 6 bases, with 9 bases between. Germline-derived CDR1 and CDR2 are SEHNR and FQNEAQ (reference sequence). CDR3 bases: TGTGCCAGCAGCTTAGACATGTTCGATGAAAAACTGTTTTTT. As protein: CASSLDMFDEKLFF.

The chain employs TRBV9 and TRBJ1-5; D unresolved. The CDR3 is 15 amino acids. Germline lookup yields CDR1 SGDLS and CDR2 YYNGEE. Trimming stripped 0 bases from V and 0 bases from J, with 7 bases between. The CDR3 loop reads CASSVAGDSNQPQHF. CDR3 DNA: TGTGCCAGCAGCGTAGCCGGGGATAGCAATCAGCCCCAGCATTTT.

This clone has just one count. The rearrangement joins TRBV5-1 to TRBJ2-3, with TRBD2 as a possible D gene (8 bases). There are 17 residues in the CDR3. CDR1 is SGHRS, CDR2 YFSETQ, per germline. The germline V and J ends were trimmed by 3 bases and 2 bases, with 19 bases remaining between them. The DNA for the CDR3 is TGCGCCAGCAGCTCCTCTTCGGGAGGGGGCCCCACAGATACGCAGTATTTT. It codes for CASSSSSGGGPTDTQYF.